The present entry profiles one T cell receptor (beta chain) with its context. The sample holds a few counts of this clonotype. It lacks a known antigen. No much larger clone exists at a distance of one base, and base qualities are not known. This record belongs to a study of blood T cells in healthy people across ages (dated by TCRdb to 2014 to 2015). With respect to the entire study: In model experiments, roughly one uniquely barcoded TCR beta cDNA molecule per two T cells was captured by template switching. Using deep sequencing normalized with unique cDNA molecular identifiers, the study measured how TCR beta repertoire diversity changes with age. The donors were split into four age groups: young (average around 15 years), middle-aged (more than 35), aged (roughly 60) and long-lived (approximately 80). To avoid experimental bias, donors of different ages were distributed randomly across sequencing lanes. The study analyzed two additional independent replicas of 1 million unique cDNA reads from the same blood draw for two donors, one aged 18 to 30 and one aged 80 or older.

The library was prepared using 5' RACE. The instrument was an Illumina HiSeq 2500. A second roughly 6 to 12 cycle PCR used a sample-barcoded 5' primer and a J-beta primer mix. A template-switch 5' adaptor carrying 12 random nucleotides introduced a unique molecular identifier onto each TCR beta cDNA molecule. Each sample yielded at least 3 million CDR3-containing paired-end reads. First-strand cDNA synthesis was performed from all RNA using the Mint cDNA synthesis kit, with priming by a TRBC-specific oligonucleotide. Following uracil-DNA glycosylase treatment, a first 18-cycle PCR with universal primers M1SS and BC2_uni_R was performed on all cDNA. The paper's data handling went like this. Normalization of each sample was performed by random selection of 1 million high-quality reads, each carrying a distinct molecular identifier. Reads with shared molecular identifiers were discarded instead of being binned into consensus sequences. MiTCR, with a Q25 quality threshold and the strictest error-elimination algorithm, was used for CDR3 identification, clonotype clustering and error correction. A nonparametric unseen species model with Euler transformation was used to estimate a lower bound on total TCR beta diversity. TCRdb applied fastp at Q25 and MiXCR to the public reads, then kept only in-frame beta chains. Rows are unified per CDR3 protein, each entry keeping the most common DNA and genes. The V and J calls come from TCRdb's annotation, not from the publication. Counted in this sample were 800,000 to 1,000,000 distinct CDR3 sequences; around 48% of them appeared once. The ten largest clones take up 13% of the sample.

Overall study outcomes, separate from this receptor: Observed TCR beta diversity per million T cells fell roughly linearly with age, and a significant reduction was already apparent by age around 40. Donor CMV infection status was unknown, potentially confounding age-related changes in expanded clonotypes. Since profiling was done on bulk unsorted PBMCs, naive and antigen-experienced compartments could not be conclusively compared. Total diversity estimates from one million sequenced T cells were considered lower bounds and underestimates. A strong correlation was found between observed TCR beta diversity and the percentage of naive T cells measured by flow cytometry. Compared with the aged group, the long-lived group had more naive CD4+ T cells, fewer expanded clones and increased TCR diversity, suggesting age selection.

According to the germline V gene, CDR1 reads SGHTA and CDR2 reads FQGNSA. V lost 2 bases and J lost 3 bases; the stretch between them is 12 bases long. The CDR3 contains 15 residues, cysteine and phenylalanine counted. Only the CDR3 region is kept as DNA, spanning 45 bases read in frame from base 1. The donors were some 39 Caucasian individuals from Russia, aged 6 to 90 years, who were systemically healthy. Around 10 milliliters of peripheral blood were drawn from each donor into EDTA-treated Vacutainer tubes. Ficoll-Paque density-gradient centrifugation was used to isolate PBMCs, with at least 6.5 million per sample. Trizol reagent was used to extract total RNA from PBMCs, with at least 5 micrograms per sample. Naive CD45RAhigh/CD27high T cell percentages were measured by flow cytometry on a PBMC aliquot from every donor.

Input material: blood. The clonotype originates from a man younger than 45 in good health. The receptor chain draws on TRBV7-2 and TRBJ2-3; TRBD2 could be the D gene, as 5 bases match. The CDR3 protein: CASSLSATGTDTQYF. The DNA sequence follows: TGTGCCAGCAGCTTATCAGCGACGGGGACAGATACGCAGTATTTT.